These 30 T cell receptor beta chains share one sample of origin, sequenced in a study of CD8+ T cells in alopecia areata (dated by TCRdb to the late 2010s). Library creation used the immunoSEQ multiplex PCR assay. RNA was extracted from all samples and reverse transcribed into cDNA, which served as template for TCR sequencing. Imported from immuneACCESS, the table was reduced by TCRdb to in-frame sequences with V and J called. These copies leave out some clones; in studies compared against another copy, an unresolved V gene accounts for under half, and the cause of the remainder is not known. A total of roughly 150,000 clones appear in this sample, 50% to 65% of them only once. The top ten hold about 4.9% of the sample. The sequencing input was CD4+ T cells sorted from blood. Receptor source: a human donor in good health.

This clone turned up a few times. The chain employs TRBV30 and TRBJ1-1, with D possibly matching TRBD1 (6 bases). The V and J ends lost 0 bases and 3 bases respectively, with 8 bases between them. CDR1 and CDR2 (germline): GTSNPN, SVGIG (reference sequence). This CDR3 is built from 13 residues. The CDR3 nucleotides read TGTGCCTGGAGTGTAAGACAGGACACTGAAGCTTTCTTT. It translates to CAWSVRQDTEAFF.

In DNA, the CDR3 is TGTGCCAGCAGCCACACCAGCGGGTTCGAGCAGTACTTC. Protein: CASSHTSGFEQYF. The chain links TRBV5-4 to TRBJ2-5; a possible D gene is TRBD2 (6 bases). The J call could be wrong; TRBJ2-7 is a better fit for the DNA end. The CDR3 has 13 amino acids. Germline V lookup: CDR1 SGHNT, CDR2 YYREEE (reference sequence).

The chain recombines TRBV29-1 with TRBJ2-1; 11 bases match TRBD1. This CDR3 has 14 amino acids. Germline CDR1 and CDR2: SQVTM and ANQGSEA. The trim removed 8 bases at V and 9 bases at J, leaving 12 bases unmatched. The CDR3 sequence is CSSPGQGVYGEQFF. The DNA of the CDR3 is TGCAGCTCTCCGGGACAGGGGGTGTACGGTGAGCAGTTCTTC.

CDR3 loop: CASSLVAGLIKETQYF. The CDR3 coding sequence is TGTGCCAGCAGCTTAGTAGCGGGGCTTATCAAAGAGACCCAGTACTTC. The V call is TRBV7-9, the J call TRBJ2-5; TRBD2 matches at 8 bases. The CDR3 is 16 residues long. J lost 3 bases, V lost 1 base, and 7 bases had no gene match. Germline values: CDR1 SEHNR, CDR2 FQNEAQ (reference sequence).

The chain employs TRBV15 and TRBJ2-2; TRBD1 might be the D (7 bases). Deletions cut 0 bases from V and 5 bases from J, with 13 bases between. This CDR3 is built from 16 residues. Germline CDR1 reads LNHNV; CDR2 reads YYDKDF (reference sequence). The CDR3 sequence: CATSRDRRGRTGELFF. In DNA form, the CDR3 reads TGTGCCACCAGCAGAGATCGGAGGGGGCGAACCGGGGAGCTGTTTTTT.

The table lists this clone with a few counts. The chain carries TRBV30 and TRBJ2-7, with D uncertain. Between the trimmed V and J ends, which lost 4 bases and 6 bases, there was a span of 16 bases. Per the germline V gene, CDR1 is GTSNPN and CDR2 is SVGIG (reference sequence). CDR3 size: 13 residues. CDR3 sequence reads: CAWIRSASGEQYF. CDR3 bases: TGTGCCTGGATTAGGTCAGCATCGGGCGAGCAGTACTTC.

This clone has more than one count but fewer than ten. The CDR3 sequence: CASSNVPGDRQPQHF. CDR3 nucleotide sequence: TGTGCCAGTAGTAACGTCCCAGGGGACCGGCAGCCCCAGCATTTT. The J gene is TRBJ1-5, the V gene TRBV19; D might be TRBD1 (6 bases). The germline V gene has CDR1 LNHDA and CDR2 SQIVND (reference sequence). V gave up 4 bases and J gave up 7 bases, with 17 bases separating them. The CDR3 has 15 residues.

The CDR3 protein is CASSQDGTGVETQYF. The CDR3 DNA follows: TGCGCCAGCAGCCAAGATGGGACGGGAGTAGAGACCCAGTACTTC. The chain combines TRBV4-1 with TRBJ2-5; D is perhaps TRBD2 (6 bases). The CDR3 consists of 15 residues. The germline V gene encodes CDR1 MGHRA and CDR2 YSYEKL. Between the trimmed V and J ends, which lost 0 bases and 4 bases, there was a span of 12 bases.

The chain combines TRBV10-3 with TRBJ1-5, with D tentatively TRBD1 (5 bases). The CDR3 is 13 residues long. V was pared by 3 bases and J by 4 bases, with 7 bases between. Germline V CDR1 and CDR2: ENHRY, SYGVKD. CDR3 sequence reads: CAISEQVNQPQHF. Here the CDR3 DNA reads TGTGCCATCAGTGAACAGGTTAATCAGCCCCAGCATTTT.

This chain links TRBV27 with TRBJ2-5; 15 bases are shared with TRBD2. V lost 9 bases, J lost 5 bases, and 4 bases stayed unmatched. Germline CDR1 is MNHEY and CDR2 is SMNVEV (reference sequence). The CDR3 runs to 14 residues. The DNA for the CDR3 is TGTGCCAGTCGGACTAGCGGGAGGGCGGAGACCCAGTACTTC. Protein: CASRTSGRAETQYF.

The CDR3: CASSPTENTEAFF. The CDR3 region has the DNA TGTGCCAGCAGCCCGACAGAGAACACTGAAGCTTTCTTT. The chain recombines TRBV11-1 with TRBJ1-1; a possible D gene is TRBD1 (5 bases). Germline CDR1 is SGHAT and CDR2 is FQDESV (reference sequence). The CDR3 spans 13 residues. The ends were cut back, 5 bases at V and 1 base at J, with 8 bases in the middle.

This chain uses TRBV29-1 with TRBJ2-5; D gene unclear. V was shortened by 2 bases and J by 4 bases, with 8 bases between the two germline ends. Germline lookup yields CDR1 SQVTM and CDR2 ANQGSEA. The CDR3 is 12 residues long. CDR3 DNA: TGCAGCGTTGAATTCTCGGGAGAGACCCAGTACTTC. Amino acids: CSVEFSGETQYF.

A few counts support this clone. The rearrangement uses TRBV7-3 and TRBJ2-3; D gene uncertain. Trimming shortened V by 0 bases and J by 6 bases, and 7 bases separated the two germline ends. Germline CDR1 is SGHTA and CDR2 is FQGTGA. The CDR3 length is 13 residues. The CDR3 bases are TGTGCCAGCAGCTTAACGGGGTGGGATACGCAGTATTTT. Translating it yields CASSLTGWDTQYF. The full variable domain, rest sourced from reference TRBV7-3 and TRBJ2-3, is GAGVSQTPSNKVTEKGKYVELRCDPISGHTALYWYRQSLGQGPEFLIYFQGTGAADDSGLPNDRFFAVRPEGSVSTLKIQRTERGDSAVYLCASSLTGWDTQYFGPGTRLTVL.

A single count supports this clone. V and J are TRBV5-1 and TRBJ2-3; D remains ambiguous. Germline V gene data show CDR1 as SGHRS and CDR2 as YFSETQ. This CDR3 spans 19 amino acids. V was clipped by 3 bases and J by 3 bases, with 26 bases between them. The CDR3 here is CASSSHSRPTTLGTDTQYF. The CDR3 DNA reads TGCGCCAGCAGCTCGCATTCCCGGCCAACAACCCTAGGTACAGATACGCAGTATTTT.

The rearrangement joins TRBV15 to TRBJ1-2; D is undetermined. Trimming removed 0 bases from V and 2 bases from J, with 10 bases in between. Germline V gene sequence: CDR1 LNHNV, CDR2 YYDKDF (reference sequence). The CDR3 covers 15 residues. The CDR3 is CATSRDARRNYGYTF. DNA for the CDR3: TGTGCCACCAGCAGAGATGCCCGGAGGAACTATGGCTACACCTTC.

The J gene is TRBJ1-3, the V gene TRBV29-1; D remains unclear. The CDR3 is 12 residues long. Germline CDR1 is SQVTM and CDR2 is ANQGSEA. V lost 3 bases and J lost 3, with 6 bases in between. The CDR3 DNA reads as TGCAGCGTTGAGGGGAATGGAAACACCATATATTTT. Protein product: CSVEGNGNTIYF.

V gene TRBV5-6 combines with J gene TRBJ2-7; D may be TRBD1 (6 bases). Germline CDR1 SGHDT, CDR2 YYEEEE. This CDR3 has 13 residues. Trimming removed 3 bases from V and 5 bases from J, with 12 bases in between. The CDR3 bases are TGTGCCAGCAGCTACCAGGGGAGCAACGAGCAGTACTTC. This codes for CASSYQGSNEQYF.

This clone was seen a handful of times. The chain is built from TRBV29-1 and TRBJ2-3; D remains unclear. Trimming shortened V by 3 bases and J by 4 bases, and 8 bases separated the two germline ends. The germline gives CDR1 SQVTM, CDR2 ANQGSEA. This CDR3 comprises 12 residues. CDR3 DNA: TGCAGCGTTGATCATTACCCAGATACGCAGTATTTT. The encoded protein is CSVDHYPDTQYF.

This clone was detected only a few times. V is TRBV5-1 and J is TRBJ2-2, with D perhaps matching TRBD1 or TRBD2 (5 bases each). Germline V CDR1 and CDR2: SGHRS, YFSETQ. The CDR3 consists of 13 residues. Trimming cost V 7 bases and J 3 bases, with 10 bases left between them. The CDR3 sequence is CASCVGDTGELFF. Here the CDR3 DNA reads TGCGCCAGCTGCGTGGGGGACACCGGGGAGCTGTTTTTT.

A few counts support this clone. This sample also contains other DNA sequences that code for the same CDR3. The rearrangement joins TRBV15 to TRBJ2-7; D could derive from TRBD1 or TRBD2 (5 bases each). The CDR3 totals 12 residues. Trimming shortened V by 1 base and J by 4 bases, and 5 bases separated the two germline ends. Germline V gives CDR1 LNHNV, CDR2 YYDKDF (reference sequence). This chain's CDR3 is CATSRGGYEQYF. CDR3 bases: TGTGCCACCAGCAGAGGGGGGTACGAGCAGTACTTC.

V and J are TRBV5-1 and TRBJ2-3; 15 bases map to TRBD2. This CDR3 is 17 amino acids long. The junction had 9 bases not matched to a gene; V was cut back by 4 bases and J by 6 bases. Per the germline V gene, CDR1 is SGHRS and CDR2 is YFSETQ. CDR3 in amino acids: CASSLDRGLAGGDTQYF. In DNA, the CDR3 is TGCGCCAGCAGCCTGGACAGAGGACTAGCGGGAGGGGATACGCAGTATTTT.

The CDR3 sequence is CASRTSGTDTQYF. The CDR3 DNA follows: TGCGCCAGCAGGACTAGCGGCACAGATACGCAGTATTTT. The V and J genes are TRBV5-1 and TRBJ2-3; 8 nucleotides agree with TRBD2. CDR3 size: 13 residues. J was trimmed by 1 base and V by 5 bases; bases with no gene match: 0. CDR1 and CDR2 from the germline V gene are SGHRS and YFSETQ.

This clone was counted between two and nine times. This sequence joins TRBV29-1 and TRBJ2-3, with unresolved D. The V and J ends lost 7 bases and 0 bases respectively, with 8 bases between them. Germline V gene sequence: CDR1 SQVTM, CDR2 ANQGSEA. This CDR3 spans 12 amino acids. CDR3 sequence (DNA): TGCAGCGCTAGTCCCAGCACAGATACGCAGTATTTT. Its translation: CSASPSTDTQYF.

V and J are TRBV2 and TRBJ1-2; the D gene is possibly TRBD1 (6 bases). The CDR3 sequence is 14 residues long. CDR1 and CDR2 (germline): SNHLY, FYNNEI. V was pared by 2 bases and J by 8 bases, with 15 bases between. The CDR3 DNA reads as TGTGCCAGCAGTGAATCTCAGGGGTCTTGGGGCTACACCTTC. Protein: CASSESQGSWGYTF.

The V call is TRBV9, the J call TRBJ1-2, with 7 nucleotides matching TRBD1. From germline, CDR1 is SGDLS and CDR2 YYNGEE. CDR3 length: 14 residues. V shed 0 bases, J shed 7 bases, and the junction held 6 bases outside the gene matches. The CDR3 coding sequence is TGTGCCAGCAGCGTAGGACAGGGTATCGGTGGCTACACCTTC. Amino acid sequence: CASSVGQGIGGYTF.

This clone was recorded a few times. The chain joins TRBV6-6 to TRBJ1-1; D not certain. V was trimmed by 0 bases and J by 9 bases, leaving 11 bases between them. Germline V gives CDR1 MNHNY, CDR2 SVGAGI (reference sequence). CDR3 size: 13 residues. CDR3 sequence: CASSYSMGSKAFF. Written as DNA, the CDR3 is TGTGCCAGCAGTTACTCGATGGGCAGTAAAGCTTTCTTT.

This clone occurred a few times. In DNA form, the CDR3 reads TGTGCCAGCAGTTCTCGACCGGGACAGGGGGATCAGCCCCAGCATTTT. Translation: CASSSRPGQGDQPQHF. V gene TRBV5-6 combines with J gene TRBJ1-5, with 11 bases aligning to TRBD1. From germline, CDR1 is SGHDT and CDR2 YYEEEE. The length of the CDR3 is 16 residues. V gave up 5 bases and J gave up 5 bases; unmatched junction bases: 9.

The table lists this clone with a few counts. The rearrangement uses TRBV29-1 and TRBJ1-1; no firm D call. Trimming shortened V by 6 bases and J by 3 bases, and 5 bases separated the two germline ends. The CDR3 covers 10 residues. Germline V CDR1 and CDR2: SQVTM, ANQGSEA. The DNA for the CDR3 is TGCAGCGTAAAACACACTGAAGCTTTCTTT. Residues: CSVKHTEAFF.

This chain's CDR3 is CSVEGPAGGWGLYF. The CDR3 nucleotides are TGCAGCGTTGAAGGACCCGCCGGCGGTTGGGGGCTGTACTTC. The J gene is TRBJ2-5, the V gene TRBV29-1, with D perhaps TRBD1 (6 bases). The CDR3 has 14 amino acids. Germline assignment: CDR1 SQVTM and CDR2 ANQGSEA. The V gene lost 1 base and the J gene lost 13 bases, with 22 bases spanning the gap.

The chain combines TRBV30 with TRBJ2-3; D is possibly TRBD1 (6 bases). Germline V gene data show CDR1 as GTSNPN and CDR2 as SVGIG (reference sequence). The V and J ends lost 3 bases and 2 bases respectively, with 15 bases between them. CDR3 length: 15 amino acids. CDR3 residues: CAWSRGRKVTDTQYF. CDR3 in DNA: TGTGCCTGGAGCAGGGGCCGGAAGGTCACAGATACGCAGTATTTT.